This T cell receptor beta chain comes out of a study of cytomegalovirus exposure and HLA in healthy donors. The ends were cut back, 2 bases at V and 1 base at J, with 21 bases in the middle. Per germline, CDR1 SGHAT and CDR2 FQNNGV. CDR3 length: 18 residues. General study findings and limits: Sequencing probably produced one cluster of sequence variants that were highly shared.

In the PCR, 60 Vbeta and 13 Jbeta primers were used. Here immunoSEQ multiplex PCR was the method, and the copy in TCRdb shows in-frame clones only, minus some. In all, the sample yields tens of thousands of clones. Details on this clone: Its specificity is not known.

The rearrangement links TRBV11-2 to TRBJ2-7; maybe TRBD2 (5 bases). Sequencing input: PBMCs. The receptor was isolated from a woman aged 50 to 60 in good health and CMV-seropositive. The CDR3 protein is CASSLLWTPPRLSYEQYF. The CDR3, as DNA: TGTGCCAGCAGCTTACTCTGGACTCCTCCGCGGCTTTCCTACGAGCAGTACTTC.